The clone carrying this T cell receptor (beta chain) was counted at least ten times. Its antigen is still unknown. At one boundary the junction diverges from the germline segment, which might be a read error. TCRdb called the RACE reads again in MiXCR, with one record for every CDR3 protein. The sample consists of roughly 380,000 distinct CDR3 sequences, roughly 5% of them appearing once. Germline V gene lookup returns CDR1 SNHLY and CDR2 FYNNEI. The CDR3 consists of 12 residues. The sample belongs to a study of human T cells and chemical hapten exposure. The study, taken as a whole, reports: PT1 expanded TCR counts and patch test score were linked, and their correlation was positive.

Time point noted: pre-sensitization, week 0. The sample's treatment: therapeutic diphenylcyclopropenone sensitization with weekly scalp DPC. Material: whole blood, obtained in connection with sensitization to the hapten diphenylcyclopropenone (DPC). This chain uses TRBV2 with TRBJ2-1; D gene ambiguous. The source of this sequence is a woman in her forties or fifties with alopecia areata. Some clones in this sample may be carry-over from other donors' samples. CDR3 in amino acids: CASSVRAPPSVF. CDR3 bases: TGTGCCAGCAGTGTGCGAGCCCCTCCATCGGTGTTC.